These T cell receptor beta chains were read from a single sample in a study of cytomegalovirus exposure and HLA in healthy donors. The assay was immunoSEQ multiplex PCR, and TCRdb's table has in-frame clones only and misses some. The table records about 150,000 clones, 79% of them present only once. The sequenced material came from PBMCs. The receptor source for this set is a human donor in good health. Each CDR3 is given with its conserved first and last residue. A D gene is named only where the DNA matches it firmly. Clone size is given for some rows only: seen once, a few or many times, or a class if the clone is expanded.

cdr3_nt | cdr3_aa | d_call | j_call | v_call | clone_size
TGTGCCACCAGCAGAGATCGACAGACTTTTGAAAAACTGTTTTTT | CATSRDRQTFEKLFF | . | TRBJ1-4 | TRBV15 | .
TGTGCCAGCTCAAGAGTGACAGGGGGCGGAGGGGAAGCTTTCTTT | CASSRVTGGGGEAFF | TRBD1 | TRBJ1-1 | TRBV18 | .
TGTGCCAGTAGTATTGGTACAGGTCGTCTAACACTGTTTTTT | CASSIGTGRLTLFF | . | TRBJ1-4 | TRBV19 | .
TGTGCCAGCAGCCCCCTAGTTGGGAGCACAGATACGCAGTATTTT | CASSPLVGSTDTQYF | . | TRBJ2-3 | TRBV14 | .
TGTGCCAGCAGCAATTCCCCAGCGCTAGCGGGGGGCCAAACCTACGAGCAGTACTTC | CASSNSPALAGGQTYEQYF | . | TRBJ2-7 | TRBV21-1 | .
TGTGCCAGCAGTGAGGGCCGGGGAGAGACCCAGTACTTC | CASSEGRGETQYF | . | TRBJ2-5 | TRBV25-1 | .
TGCAGCGTTGCCAAGACTAGCGGGGGGGCCGATGAGCAGTTCTTC | CSVAKTSGGADEQFF | TRBD2 | TRBJ2-1 | TRBV29-1 | .
TGTGCCAGCAAGTTAGGAGGCCAGGTCATCGATAGCAATCAGCCCCAGCATTTT | CASKLGGQVIDSNQPQHF | . | TRBJ1-5 | TRBV28 | .
TGTGCCAGCAGCCGTGGACAGCAAAACACTGAAGCTTTCTTT | CASSRGQQNTEAFF | . | TRBJ1-1 | TRBV7-9 | .
TGTGCCAGCAGTCTCGACAGGGGAGGGATCGATGGCTACACCTTC | CASSLDRGGIDGYTF | TRBD1 | TRBJ1-2 | TRBV6-1 | .
TGTGCCAGCTCACTCCTGAGGTGGAAGCCCCAGCATTTT | CASSLLRWKPQHF | . | TRBJ1-5 | TRBV18 | .
TGTGCCAGCAGCCCCGAGACAGGGGACTACGAGCAGTACTTC | CASSPETGDYEQYF | TRBD1 | TRBJ2-7 | TRBV5-4 | once
TGCAGCGTGGGACTAGCGGGGAGACCCGTCAACACCGGGGAGCTGTTTTTT | CSVGLAGRPVNTGELFF | TRBD2 | TRBJ2-2 | TRBV29-1 | .
TGTGCCAGCAGCGTAGGTCGTCCAGGACTCAGGAGCTATGGCTACACCTTC | CASSVGRPGLRSYGYTF | . | TRBJ1-2 | TRBV9 | .
TGCGCCAGCAGCCGGCAAGGGACTAAGGAAGAGACCCAGTACTTC | CASSRQGTKEETQYF | TRBD2 | TRBJ2-5 | TRBV4-1 | .
TGTGCCAGCACGGGGAAGAGACAGGGCCCTCGAGGGACTGAAGCTTTCTTT | CASTGKRQGPRGTEAFF | TRBD1 | TRBJ1-1 | TRBV11-2 | .
TGTGCCAGCCAAGGACATTACTCCTACGAGCAGTACTTC | CASQGHYSYEQYF | . | TRBJ2-7 | TRBV27 | once